Below, one TCR beta chain is given with its context. Its antigen is as yet unknown. V gave up 0 bases and J gave up 7 bases; unmatched junction bases: 4. The CDR3 contains 15 residues. Germline V gene sequence: CDR1 SEHNR, CDR2 FQNEAQ (reference sequence). These data come from a study of cytomegalovirus exposure and HLA in healthy donors. Points from the study as a whole: It emerged from a later analysis that several of the most significant clusters appeared to be linked to common viral pathogens.

The PCR had 60 Vbeta and 13 Jbeta primers. Sequencing was performed with immunoSEQ multiplex PCR; in TCRdb, only in-frame clones are kept and a portion is missing. Of about 110,000 clones in the sample, around 80% were seen once. The sequenced sample was PBMCs. This chain uses TRBV7-9 with TRBJ1-4, with 8 bases identical to TRBD1. The TCR was taken from a man in his fifties in good health and CMV-seronegative. CDR3 protein: CASSLAGQGAEKLFF. The CDR3 DNA follows: TGTGCCAGCAGCTTAGCCGGGCAGGGGGCTGAAAAACTGTTTTTT. Based on the CDR3 plus reference TRBV7-9 and TRBJ1-4, the full variable domain is DTGVSQNPRHKITKRGQNVTFRCDPISEHNRLYWYRQTLGQGPEFLTYFQNEAQLEKSRLLSDRFSAERPKGSFSTLEIQRTEQGDSAMYLCASSLAGQGAEKLFFGSGTQLSVL.